One and the same sample provided the 10 T cell receptor beta chains below, sequenced in a study of blood T cells in healthy people across ages. It was with a sample-barcoded 5' primer and a J-beta primer mix that a second PCR of about 6 to 12 cycles was run. TCRdb analysed the 5' RACE reads with MiXCR anew, one entry per CDR3 protein. The profile shows 800,000 or so distinct CDR3 sequences, around 62% of them singletons. Sample: blood. Receptor source: a man aged 25-40 years in good health.

The CDR3 DNA reads as TGTGCCAGCAGTGACCCGGGACGCCCGCAGTATTTT. Residues: CASSDPGRPQYF. The chain is built from TRBV12-3 or TRBV12-4 and TRBJ2-3; D may be TRBD1 or TRBD2 (5 bases each). The germline V and J ends were trimmed by 5 bases and 10 bases, with 13 bases remaining between them. This CDR3 comprises 12 residues.

This clonotype was picked up a small number of times. The V and J genes are TRBV29-1 and TRBJ2-7, with TRBD2 identical over 9 bases. Germline CDR1 SQVTM, CDR2 ANQGSEA. CDR3 size: 16 residues. V lost 2 bases, J lost 3 bases, and 11 bases stayed unmatched. For the CDR3, the DNA is TGCAGCGTTGAAATGGCCGGGACTAGCATCAGCTACGAGCAGTACTTC. It translates to CSVEMAGTSISYEQYF.

The rearrangement links TRBV12-3 or TRBV12-4 to TRBJ2-5; D is uncertain. This CDR3 has 13 amino acids. Trimming removed 6 bases at V and 3 bases at J, with 11 bases between. CDR3 nucleotides: TGTGCCAGCAGCCGCGGTATGGAAGAGACCCAGTACTTC. Amino acid sequence: CASSRGMEETQYF.

This chain connects TRBV6-5 to TRBJ2-5; no clear D gene. Germline-derived CDR1 and CDR2 are MNHEY and SVGAGI. Trimming cost V 2 bases and J 2 bases, with 9 bases left between them. The CDR3 is 14 amino acids. In nucleotides, the CDR3 is TGTGCCAGCAGTTACCGATCAGGTCAAGAGACCCAGTACTTC. This gives the protein CASSYRSGQETQYF.

This clonotype occurred a few times. The chain links TRBV12-3 or TRBV12-4 to TRBJ2-1, with 11 nucleotides matching TRBD2. V shed 7 bases and J 8 bases; nucleotides not matched to a gene: 4. There are 13 residues in the CDR3. The CDR3 coding sequence is TGTGCCAGCAAAATGGGACTAGCGGATGAGCAGTTCTTC. Translated, it gives CASKMGLADEQFF.

The chain combines TRBV29-1 with TRBJ2-2, with D uncertain. Trimming cost V 3 bases and J 2 bases, with 10 bases left between them. Germline loops: CDR1 SQVTM, CDR2 ANQGSEA. The CDR3 has 14 amino acids. The CDR3 sequence: CSVDAGLNTGELFF. CDR3 bases: TGCAGCGTTGATGCTGGGCTTAACACCGGGGAGCTGTTTTTT.

This clonotype showed up just a few times. This chain uses TRBV20-1 with TRBJ1-1; 7 bases align to TRBD1. CDR3 length equals 14 residues. Germline V gene sequence: CDR1 DFQATT, CDR2 SNEGSKA (reference sequence). The junction had 8 bases not matched to a gene; V was cut back by 5 bases and J by 2 bases. In DNA, the CDR3 is TGCAGTGCTGTTGACAGGGTATATAACACTGAAGCTTTCTTT. The encoded protein is CSAVDRVYNTEAFF.

This clonotype was picked up many times. J is TRBJ2-3 and V is TRBV11-2; TRBD2 aligns across 9 bases. The CDR3 length is 16 residues. Germline CDR1 SGHAT, CDR2 FQNNGV. The V and J ends lost 0 bases and 2 bases, in that order; junction bases with no gene match: 3. The CDR3 loop reads CASSLDLAGDTDTQYF. The DNA for the CDR3 is TGTGCCAGCAGCTTAGATTTAGCGGGGGACACAGATACGCAGTATTTT.

V gene TRBV10-3 combines with J gene TRBJ2-1; 11 bases are a match to TRBD2. The CDR3 is made up of 13 amino acids. V trimming: 9 bases; J trimming: 4 bases; junction bases outside the gene matches: 2. Germline assignment: CDR1 ENHRY and CDR2 SYGVKD. The CDR3 loop reads CAMGTSGYNEQFF. The DNA of the CDR3 is TGTGCCATGGGGACTAGCGGTTACAATGAGCAGTTCTTC.

In this sample, this clonotype turned up a few times. V gene TRBV4-3 combines with J gene TRBJ2-1; D uncertain. Trimming took 1 base from V and 4 from J, leaving 8 bases between them. From germline, CDR1 is LGHNA and CDR2 YSLEER. The CDR3 totals 14 residues. The CDR3 DNA sequence: TGCGCCAGCAGCCAAGTGTGGGGTTACAATGAGCAGTTCTTC. Its protein is CASSQVWGYNEQFF.